This T cell receptor (beta chain) appears in the sequencing data of a study of CD4+ T cells in melanoma. Findings of the study overall: Neoantigen-specific CD4+ T cells in melanoma reportedly had diverse differentiation states. A reported correlation linked neoantigen-specific CD4+ T cells to CD8+, macrophage and B cell function.

Using immunoSEQ multiplex PCR, the repertoire was profiled, and TCRdb retains in-frame clones only, with some absent. The sample shows 110,000 to 150,000 clones, 92% of them seen only once. As regards this clone: The antigen remains undetermined.

The CDR3 covers 15 residues. Trimming removed 6 bases from V and 8 bases from J; junction bases left unmatched: 11. Per the germline V gene, CDR1 is SEHNR and CDR2 is FQNEAQ (reference sequence). The chain couples TRBV7-9 to TRBJ1-4; 8 bases are shared with TRBD1. The receptor was derived from a human donor with melanoma. The CDR3 nucleotides read TGTGCCAGCAGTCCAAAGGACAGGGAGGGCGAAAAACTGTTTTTT. Protein product: CASSPKDREGEKLFF. Variable domain in full (rest from reference TRBV7-9 and TRBJ1-4): DTGVSQNPRHKITKRGQNVTFRCDPISEHNRLYWYRQTLGQGPEFLTYFQNEAQLEKSRLLSDRFSAERPKGSFSTLEIQRTEQGDSAMYLCASSPKDREGEKLFFGSGTQLSVL.